Below are 29 T cell receptor beta chains sequenced from a single sample in a study of shared clonotypes between healthy human individuals. The repertoire was sequenced with immunoSEQ multiplex PCR; TCRdb's copy has only in-frame clones and lacks some. The profile shows 2 million to 2.5 million clones, approximately 94% of them singletons. The specimen sequenced was naive CD4+ T cells sorted from blood. The subset was: CD45RA+ positively selected. The source is a man between 18 and 35 years old in good health.

V is TRBV30 and J is TRBJ2-2; TRBD2 might be the D (6 bases). CDR3 length equals 13 residues. Germline loops: CDR1 GTSNPN, CDR2 SVGIG (reference sequence). V was cut by 5 bases and J by 5 bases, with 12 bases left in between. The CDR3 reads CAWGPRGTGELFF. The CDR3 DNA sequence: TGTGCCTGGGGCCCTCGGGGGACCGGGGAGCTGTTTTTT.

The chain couples TRBV11-2 to TRBJ2-3; D not certain. V was clipped by 1 base and J by 7 bases, with 12 bases between them. CDR1 is SGHAT and CDR2 is FQNNGV in the germline V gene. There are 14 residues in the CDR3. The CDR3 nucleotides are TGTGCCAGCAGCTTAGTAGGGCTTCTCAATACGCAGTATTTT. Protein sequence: CASSLVGLLNTQYF.

The chain couples TRBV28 to TRBJ1-1; perhaps TRBD1 as D (5 bases). Per the germline V gene, CDR1 is MDHEN and CDR2 is SYDVKM. This CDR3 spans 13 amino acids. V gave up 5 bases and J gave up 6 bases, with 13 bases separating them. The CDR3 DNA reads as TGTGCCAGCAGTGGGGGTCAAGCCCCTGAAGCTTTCTTT. Amino acid sequence: CASSGGQAPEAFF. Variable domain in full (rest from reference TRBV28 and TRBJ1-1): DVKVTQSSRYLVKRTGEKVFLECVQDMDHENMFWYRQDPGLGLRLIYFSYDVKMKEKGDIPEGYSVSREKKERFSLILESASTNQTSMYLCASSGGQAPEAFFGQGTRLTVV.

The rearrangement links TRBV27 to TRBJ1-2; TRBD1 might be the D (6 bases). The ends were cut back, 4 bases at V and 7 bases at J, with 13 bases in the middle. Germline CDR1 and CDR2: MNHEY and SMNVEV (reference sequence). CDR3 length: 13 amino acids. CDR3 coding DNA: TGTGCCAGCAGTTCTACAGGGAGGAGTGGCTACACCTTC. This gives the protein CASSSTGRSGYTF.

CDR3 in amino acids: CASSEGISGRPSYNEQFF. The CDR3 bases are TGTGCCAGCAGTGAGGGGATTAGCGGGAGGCCATCCTACAATGAGCAGTTCTTC. The rearrangement joins TRBV6-1 to TRBJ2-1; TRBD2 matches at 10 bases. Trimming took 3 bases from V and 1 from J; bases not matched to a gene: 9. The CDR3 consists of 18 residues. CDR1 MNHNS and CDR2 SASEGT come from the germline V gene.

The chain combines TRBV7-9 with TRBJ2-1, with 10 bases aligning to TRBD2. J gave up 0 bases and V 5 bases, and 7 bases lay outside the gene matches. CDR1 is SEHNR, CDR2 FQNEAQ, per germline (reference sequence). CDR3 length: 17 residues. As DNA, the CDR3 is TGTGCCAGCAGCCGTCAGTCTAGCGGGGGCTCCTACAATGAGCAGTTCTTC. It is translated as CASSRQSSGGSYNEQFF.

The V call is TRBV18, the J call TRBJ2-7, with a tentative D call TRBD2 (6 bases). V lost 3 bases, J lost 6 bases, and 12 bases lay in between. Germline CDR1 reads KGHSH; CDR2 reads LQKENI. CDR3 size: 13 residues. The CDR3 region is CASSPAAGGEQYF. CDR3 in DNA: TGTGCCAGCTCACCTGCGGCCGGGGGCGAGCAGTACTTC.

The CDR3 DNA follows: TGCGCCAGCAGCTTGGCACGGGAGACTGTCGATGAGCAGTTCTTC. This translates into CASSLARETVDEQFF. The J gene is TRBJ2-1, the V gene TRBV5-1, with D possibly being TRBD2 (6 bases). Germline V gene sequence: CDR1 SGHRS, CDR2 YFSETQ. The CDR3 sequence is 15 residues long. Deletions cut 0 bases from V and 8 bases from J, with 15 bases between.

This sequence joins TRBV5-1 and TRBJ2-5; perhaps TRBD1 as D (6 bases). CDR3 length: 17 amino acids. V was shortened by 0 bases and J by 0 bases, with 15 bases between the two germline ends. Germline CDR1 is SGHRS and CDR2 is YFSETQ. Here the CDR3 DNA reads TGCGCCAGCAGCTTGGCCGTGCGGACAGACTACCAAGAGACCCAGTACTTC. Its protein is CASSLAVRTDYQETQYF.

The V call is TRBV18, the J call TRBJ2-7, with TRBD2 matching 8 bases. Trimming took 6 bases from V and 2 from J; bases not matched to a gene: 6. The CDR3 is 14 residues long. Germline V gene sequence: CDR1 KGHSH, CDR2 LQKENI. The CDR3 nucleotides are TGTGCCAGCTCTGGGACTAGGTCCGCCTACGAGCAGTACTTC. Its protein product is CASSGTRSAYEQYF.

This rearrangement joins TRBV19 to TRBJ2-6; no reliable D call. The V end was cut by 6 bases, the J end by 3 bases, with 6 bases between. Per germline, CDR1 LNHDA and CDR2 SQIVND (reference sequence). The CDR3 extends over 13 amino acids. CDR3 DNA: TGTGCCAGTAGGGGCGTTGGGGCCAACGTCCTGACTTTC. Its protein is CASRGVGANVLTF. Using reference TRBV19 and TRBJ2-6 for the parts outside the CDR3, the full variable domain is DGGITQSPKYLFRKEGQNVTLSCEQNLNHDAMYWYRQDPGQGLRLIYYSQIVNDFQKGDIAEGYSVSREKKESFPLTVTSAQKNPTAFYLCASRGVGANVLTFGAGSRLTVL.

The rearrangement joins TRBV6-1 to TRBJ1-2; 9 positions agree with TRBD1. The CDR3 is 15 amino acids. V lost 1 base and J lost 5; bases outside the gene matches: 5. Germline V gene lookup returns CDR1 MNHNS and CDR2 SASEGT. Written as DNA, the CDR3 is TGTGCCAGCAGTGAAGAACAGGGGGCGCGTTATGGCTACACCTTC. This codes for CASSEEQGARYGYTF.

The CDR3 reads CSVGDGANYGYTF. The CDR3 DNA reads TGCAGCGTGGGGGACGGAGCTAACTATGGCTACACCTTC. V gene TRBV29-1 combines with J gene TRBJ1-2; D may be TRBD1 (5 bases). This CDR3 has 13 amino acids. Between the trimmed V and J ends, which lost 6 bases and 0 bases, there was a span of 11 bases. CDR1 SQVTM and CDR2 ANQGSEA come from the germline V gene.

This chain connects TRBV4-3 to TRBJ1-1; D is uncertain. The V end was cut by 0 bases, the J end by 0 bases, with 8 bases between. The CDR3 sequence is 15 residues long. Germline assignment: CDR1 LGHNA and CDR2 YSLEER. In nucleotides, the CDR3 is TGCGCCAGCAGCCAAGATCAAGAGGTGAACACTGAAGCTTTCTTT. It specifies CASSQDQEVNTEAFF.

This chain links TRBV6-5 with TRBJ1-1, with a weak D call TRBD1 (5 bases). The CDR3 is made up of 12 amino acids. V lost 6 bases to trimming and J lost 7 bases, with 12 bases between them. Germline V gives CDR1 MNHEY, CDR2 SVGAGI. The CDR3 coding sequence is TGTGCCAGCAGCCAATTCGACAGTGAAGCTTTCTTT. Translation gives CASSQFDSEAFF.

The chain employs TRBV27 and TRBJ1-2; D remains unclear. This CDR3 has 15 residues. CDR1 MNHEY and CDR2 SMNVEV come from the germline V gene (reference sequence). Trimming cost V 4 bases and J 4 bases, with 16 bases left between them. The CDR3 region is CASSYRPDPLYGYTF. The CDR3 nucleotides are TGTGCCAGCAGTTACCGACCAGACCCCCTCTATGGCTACACCTTC.

The J gene is TRBJ1-2, the V gene TRBV5-1; maybe TRBD1 (5 bases). Trimming removed 1 base from V and 1 base from J, with 11 bases in between. The CDR3 is 15 residues long. Germline V gives CDR1 SGHRS, CDR2 YFSETQ. In DNA form, the CDR3 reads TGCGCCAGCAGCTTGTCCTGGGACGGTAACTATGGCTACACCTTC. As protein: CASSLSWDGNYGYTF.

The chain recombines TRBV7-9 with TRBJ1-4, with TRBD1 matching over 7 bases. V shed 2 bases and J 8 bases; nucleotides not matched to a gene: 8. CDR3 length: 15 residues. Germline V gene lookup returns CDR1 SEHNR and CDR2 FQNEAQ (reference sequence). The CDR3 nucleotides are TGTGCCAGCAGCTTACTTCCAGGGGGAACCGAAAAACTGTTTTTT. Its protein is CASSLLPGGTEKLFF. Complete variable domain (other parts from reference TRBV7-9 and TRBJ1-4): DTGVSQNPRHKITKRGQNVTFRCDPISEHNRLYWYRQTLGQGPEFLTYFQNEAQLEKSRLLSDRFSAERPKGSFSTLEIQRTEQGDSAMYLCASSLLPGGTEKLFFGSGTQLSVL.

Details on this clone: An end of the junction differs from the germline gene, which may be a read error. The chain carries TRBV30 and TRBJ2-6; D not resolved. The germline V gene has CDR1 GTSNPN and CDR2 SVGIG (reference sequence). The CDR3 extends over 13 amino acids. The CDR3 sequence: CAWSLSRANVLTF. The CDR3 DNA reads as TGTGCCTGGAGTCTCTCTAGGGCCAACGTCCTGACTTTC.

The J gene is TRBJ2-7, the V gene TRBV5-6; the D gene is possibly TRBD2 (6 bases). The CDR3 has 19 amino acids. In germline, CDR1 is SGHDT, CDR2 YYEEEE. Trimming removed 1 base from V and 3 bases from J, with 26 bases in between. The CDR3 is CASSLIGLARQFTHYEQYF. The CDR3 DNA sequence: TGTGCCAGCAGCTTGATCGGGCTAGCGCGACAATTCACCCACTACGAGCAGTACTTC.

The rearrangement uses TRBV9 and TRBJ2-7; possibly TRBD1 or TRBD2 for D (5 bases each). V lost 3 bases and J 2 bases, leaving 12 bases between the germline ends. This CDR3 comprises 14 residues. Germline V lookup: CDR1 SGDLS, CDR2 YYNGEE. The CDR3 region has the DNA TGTGCCAGCAGCGAGCCGGGGCCCCCCTACGAGCAGTACTTC. It codes for CASSEPGPPYEQYF.

The gene calls are TRBV4-1 and TRBJ2-2; 10 positions agree with TRBD2. Per germline, CDR1 MGHRA and CDR2 YSYEKL. This CDR3 has 19 amino acids. V lost 4 bases and J lost 1; bases outside the gene matches: 12. Written as DNA, the CDR3 is TGCGCCAGCAGCCGGGTGGGGGCCCTAGCGGGAGTGAACACCGGGGAGCTGTTTTTT. It specifies CASSRVGALAGVNTGELFF.

The chain has TRBV7-6 and TRBJ2-1; 9 bases are shared with TRBD2. Trimming cost V 3 bases and J 3 bases; bases outside gene matches: 3. CDR1 is SGHVS and CDR2 is FNYEAQ in the germline V gene. CDR3 length: 15 residues. CDR3 sequence reads: CASSFLAGDYNEQFF. Written as DNA, the CDR3 is TGTGCCAGCAGCTTCTTAGCGGGAGACTACAATGAGCAGTTCTTC.

CDR3 coding DNA: TGTGCCGCCGTTAGGACACACTACGAGCAGTACTTC. The encoded protein is CAAVRTHYEQYF. The rearrangement uses TRBV6-1 and TRBJ2-7; TRBD1 might be the D (5 bases). The CDR3 totals 12 residues. Per the germline V gene, CDR1 is MNHNS and CDR2 is SASEGT. Between the trimmed V and J ends, which lost 11 bases and 3 bases, there was a span of 14 bases.

The chain is built from TRBV28 and TRBJ1-2; no definite D call. In germline, CDR1 is MDHEN, CDR2 SYDVKM. V was pared by 3 bases and J by 5 bases, with 7 bases between. The CDR3 has 12 amino acids. CDR3 DNA sequence: TGTGCCAGCAGTTTTGCGGGGTATGGCTACACCTTC. It codes for CASSFAGYGYTF.

The J gene is TRBJ2-3, the V gene TRBV10-2, with D perhaps TRBD2 (5 bases). CDR1 is WSHSY and CDR2 is SAAADI in the germline V gene. This CDR3 has 14 residues. V dropped 3 bases and J dropped 9 bases, with 16 bases sitting between them. CDR3 in amino acids: CASSDPGGIGTQYF. The CDR3 bases are TGCGCCAGCAGTGACCCAGGAGGTATTGGCACGCAGTATTTT.

As concerns this clone: The same CDR3 can be traced to other DNA sequences in this sample. The chain uses TRBV7-9 and TRBJ2-3, with a possible D match to TRBD1 (5 bases). Germline CDR1 reads SEHNR; CDR2 reads FQNEAQ (reference sequence). The CDR3 sequence is 15 residues long. V shed 2 bases and J shed 0 bases, with 9 bases lying between them. The CDR3 DNA sequence: TGTGCCAGCAGCTTACAGGGTCCTAGCACAGATACGCAGTATTTT. Its protein product is CASSLQGPSTDTQYF.

The V call is TRBV5-1, the J call TRBJ1-1, with a weak D call TRBD1 (5 bases). V lost 0 bases to trimming and J lost 5 bases, with 11 bases between them. Germline CDR1 and CDR2: SGHRS and YFSETQ. The CDR3 loop spans 14 amino acids. CDR3 nucleotide sequence: TGCGCCAGCAGCTTGGCCTTGCAGGGTACTGAAGCTTTCTTT. Translated: CASSLALQGTEAFF.

The chain joins TRBV18 to TRBJ2-3; 8 bases align to TRBD2. V was clipped by 3 bases and J by 0 bases; unmatched bases: 5. The CDR3 extends over 16 amino acids. Germline lookup yields CDR1 KGHSH and CDR2 LQKENI. CDR3 loop: CASSPKAGASTDTQYF. The CDR3 region has the DNA TGTGCCAGCTCACCGAAAGCGGGAGCCAGCACAGATACGCAGTATTTT.